A selection of T cell receptor beta chains follows, all from one sample in a study of blood T cell repertoires in COVID-19. Repertoires were generated with immunoSEQ multiplex PCR, while TCRdb's copy carries only in-frame clones and drops some. The table lists 190,000 or so clones, roughly 81% of them singletons. Sequenced input: peripheral blood. The receptors originated from a woman of 80 years or more with COVID-19, enrolled during active disease. Both conserved end residues are part of each CDR3. D genes are given only for firm matches. The listing skips clone size in some rows; elsewhere it reads once, few, many or a size class.

TRBJ2-3,-,TRBV5-1,-,TGCGCCAGCAGCGAGGGGACTTACACAGATACGCAGTATTTT,CASSEGTYTDTQYF
TRBJ2-3,-,TRBV11-3,-,TGTGCCAGCAGCTCCTTTACTAGCACAGATACGCAGTATTTT,CASSSFTSTDTQYF
TRBJ2-6,TRBD1,TRBV19,-,TGTGCCAGTAGTCCCTGGCCACAGGGGATTACTGGGGCCAACGTCCTGACTTTC,CASSPWPQGITGANVLTF
TRBJ1-1,-,TRBV20-1,-,TGCAGTGCTAGTCTCTCCCCAGGGAGGGAAGCTTTCTTT,CSASLSPGREAFF
TRBJ1-6,-,TRBV21-1,-,TGTGCCAGCAGCAAAGTAGGGTGCACAGGACCCCTCCACTTT,CASSKVGCTGPLHF
TRBJ1-2,-,TRBV10-3,-,TGTGCCATCAGTGACCGGGGGGGCTACACCTTC,CAISDRGGYTF
TRBJ2-7,-,TRBV4-1,-,TGCGCCAGCAGCCGGTTGGGACTGGCTACGGACGAGCAGTACTTC,CASSRLGLATDEQYF
TRBJ1-1,-,TRBV19,few,TGTGCCAGTAGCACCACCGGGGGGAGCTACACTGAAGCTTTCTTT,CASSTTGGSYTEAFF
TRBJ2-5,-,TRBV7-2,-,TGTGCCAGCAGCTTAGCGCGGTCCGTGCAAGAGACCCAGTACTTC,CASSLARSVQETQYF
TRBJ2-3,-,TRBV4-1,once,TGCGCCAGCAGGCTATACACTAGCTCGGATACGCAGTATTTT,CASRLYTSSDTQYF
TRBJ1-1,-,TRBV10-1,-,TGCGCCAGCAGTGCCCCCAGGGTTGTTCTCAGAGCTTTCTTT,CASSAPRVVLRAFF
TRBJ2-7,TRBD1,TRBV19,few,TGTGCCAGTAGTGCACAAAGACAGGGACGGCAGTACTTC,CASSAQRQGRQYF
TRBJ2-7,TRBD2,TRBV2,-,TGTGCCAGCAGTGGGAGACTAGCGGGGTCCTACGAGCAGTACTTC,CASSGRLAGSYEQYF
TRBJ1-1,TRBD1,TRBV6-5,-,TGTGCCAGCAGTCTGGGACAGGGCGGAACGCGGGCTTTCTTT,CASSLGQGGTRAFF
TRBJ2-1,TRBD2,TRBV7-9,once,TGTGCCAGCAGCTTAGTTAGGCTAGCGGGAGGCTACAATGAGCAGTTCTTC,CASSLVRLAGGYNEQFF
TRBJ2-5,TRBD2,TRBV19,-,TGTGCCAGTAGTATGGCCGGGACTAGCGGGGGTGAGACCCAGTACTTC,CASSMAGTSGGETQYF
TRBJ2-1,-,TRBV9,-,TGTGCCAGCAGCGTAGAACTAGGAGTTTGGAATGAGCAGTTCTTC,CASSVELGVWNEQFF
TRBJ1-6,-,TRBV9,-,TGTGCCAGCAGCGTAGAGGGCTTGGCGGGTAATTCACCCCTCCACTTT,CASSVEGLAGNSPLHF
TRBJ1-1,TRBD1,TRBV18,-,TGTGCCAGCTCCTACCGACGGGGGACAGGGGCCAAGGGCGCTGAAGCTTTCTTT,CASSYRRGTGAKGAEAFF
TRBJ2-7,-,TRBV21-1,-,TGTGCCAGCAGCAAACCAATATCACGACAGGGGCCTTCCTACGAGCAGTACTTC,CASSKPISRQGPSYEQYF
TRBJ1-2,-,TRBV7-2,-,TGTGCCAGCAGCTTAGAAGGGACATATGGCTACACCTTC,CASSLEGTYGYTF
TRBJ2-1,TRBD1,TRBV11-2,few,TGTGCCAGCAGCGTAGCAGGGGGTTCCTACAATGAGCAGTTCTTC,CASSVAGGSYNEQFF
TRBJ2-7,-,TRBV11-2,once,TGTGCCAGCAGCTTAGGGGGGGACGTGCAGTACTTC,CASSLGGDVQYF